The rows below give T cell receptor beta chains drawn from one sample of a study of blood T cell repertoires in COVID-19. Repertoires were generated with immunoSEQ multiplex PCR, while TCRdb's copy carries only in-frame clones and drops some. The sample records tens of thousands of clones, approximately 87% being singletons. Material for sequencing was peripheral blood. The origin of the receptors is a human donor in a cohort sampled during active COVID-19. Each CDR3 is given with its conserved first and last residue. A D gene is named only where the DNA matches it firmly. Not all rows give a size; the values are once, few, many and, for expanded clones, a class.

v_call	clone_size	d_call	j_call	cdr3_aa	cdr3_nt
TRBV3-1/TRBV3-2	few	TRBD2	TRBJ2-4	CASSSGTSGGIAKNIQYF	TGTGCCAGCAGCTCCGGGACTAGCGGGGGGATAGCCAAAAACATTCAGTACTTC
TRBV4-1	once	TRBD2	TRBJ2-7	CASSHRSGRATYEQYF	TGCGCCAGCAGCCACAGAAGCGGGAGGGCCACCTACGAGCAGTACTTC
TRBV29-1	-	TRBD2	TRBJ2-1	CSGARERGEQFF	TGCAGCGGCGCCCGAGAGCGGGGTGAGCAGTTCTTC
TRBV15	-	-	TRBJ1-3	CATSREWASTSGNTIYF	TGTGCCACCAGCAGAGAGTGGGCGTCTACCTCTGGAAACACCATATATTTT
TRBV18	-	-	TRBJ2-1	CASSPRLVDEQFF	TGTGCCAGCTCGCCGAGACTAGTAGATGAGCAGTTCTTC
TRBV6-6	-	-	TRBJ2-1	CASSYRTDSYNEQFF	TGTGCCAGCAGTTACCGGACTGACTCCTACAATGAGCAGTTCTTC
TRBV6-5	-	TRBD1	TRBJ2-7	CASSGTGDDYEQYF	TGTGCCAGCAGCGGGACAGGGGACGACTACGAGCAGTACTTC
TRBV5-1	-	TRBD2	TRBJ2-6	CASSREGGTNSGANVLTF	TGCGCCAGCAGCCGGGAGGGGGGCACTAATTCTGGGGCCAACGTCCTGACTTTC
TRBV18	-	TRBD2	TRBJ2-2	CASSQLATGELFF	TGTGCCAGCTCACAACTAGCGACCGGGGAGCTGTTTTTT
TRBV5-1	-	-	TRBJ2-5	CASSSRGAGAETQYF	TGCGCCAGCAGCTCCCGAGGGGCGGGGGCAGAGACCCAGTACTTC
TRBV7-2	-	-	TRBJ2-7	CASSLGFRVPSYEQYF	TGTGCCAGCAGCTTAGGTTTCCGGGTCCCATCCTACGAGCAGTACTTC
TRBV23-1	-	TRBD1	TRBJ2-7	CASSQSPGTGAHEQYF	TGCGCCAGCAGTCAATCCCCCGGGACAGGTGCCCACGAGCAGTACTTC
TRBV5-6	-	-	TRBJ2-5	CASRRDIQETQYF	TGTGCCAGCAGGAGGGACATCCAAGAGACCCAGTACTTC
TRBV7-9	-	TRBD1	TRBJ1-5	CASSRQGGSNQPQHF	TGTGCCAGCAGTCGACAGGGGGGTAGCAATCAGCCCCAGCATTTT
TRBV12-3/TRBV12-4	-	-	TRBJ1-1	CASSLVGGTEAFF	TGTGCCAGCAGTTTGGTGGGGGGCACTGAAGCTTTCTTT
TRBV7-8	-	-	TRBJ2-7	CASSLVGGLTYEQYF	TGTGCCAGCAGCTTAGTGGGGGGTTTGACCTACGAGCAGTACTTC
TRBV5-4	few	-	TRBJ2-2	CASSLIGAVSGELFF	TGTGCCAGCAGCTTGATTGGGGCTGTCAGCGGGGAGCTGTTTTTT
TRBV7-6	once	TRBD1	TRBJ1-1	CASSLNTGVDMNTEAFF	TGTGCCAGCAGCTTAAACACAGGGGTGGACATGAACACTGAAGCTTTCTTT
TRBV19	-	TRBD1	TRBJ2-5	CASSSRGQQETQYF	TGTGCCAGTAGCAGCAGGGGGCAACAAGAGACCCAGTACTTC
TRBV3-1/TRBV3-2	-	TRBD2	TRBJ2-1	CASRPLGLAGGHNEQFF	TGTGCCAGCAGGCCCCTGGGACTAGCGGGGGGGCACAATGAGCAGTTCTTC
TRBV5-1	-	-	TRBJ1-6	CASSLSQAAGTNSPLHF	TGCGCCAGCAGCTTGTCCCAGGCGGCGGGAACTAATTCACCCCTCCACTTT
TRBV2	-	TRBD1	TRBJ2-7	CASRRPGQGVWEQYF	TGTGCCAGCAGGAGACCGGGACAGGGGGTTTGGGAGCAGTACTTC
TRBV18	-	TRBD1	TRBJ1-5	CASSPTGGDQPQHF	TGTGCCAGCTCACCCACAGGGGGCGATCAGCCCCAGCATTTT
TRBV2	-	TRBD1	TRBJ2-7	CASSETGTGGEQYF	TGTGCCAGCAGTGAAACCGGGACAGGGGGCGAGCAGTACTTC